Following are 15 T cell receptor beta chains from one sample sequenced in a study of CXCR3-negative and CXCR3-positive naive CD8 T cells. Notes on the study in general: Higher TRB CDR3 hydrophobicity marked CXCR3-positive naive cells relative to CXCR3-negative naive cells.

Through 5' RACE with UMI labels, the TRB cDNA libraries were prepared. One entry per CDR3 protein, without DNA, is what TCRdb gives after re-calling the 5' RACE reads. The listing records around 63,000 distinct CDR3 sequences. These receptors' targets are unknown. The sequencing sample was made of naive CXCR3+ CD8+ T cells from blood. Subset specified: CD45RO-CCR7+CD27+CD95- naive CD8+ T cells expressing CXCR3 (TNR3+). These receptors all come from a human donor in good health. Some clones in this sample may be carry-over from other donors' samples.

The chain combines TRBV30 with TRBJ1-1. The CDR3 is 15 amino acids. From germline, CDR1 is GTSNPN and CDR2 SVGIG (reference sequence). The CDR3 loop reads CAWSELVGLNTEAFF.

The rearrangement joins TRBV29-1 to TRBJ1-2; TCRdb's D call, TRBD1, is unchecked because there is no DNA. CDR1 and CDR2 (germline): SQVTM, ANQGSEA. This CDR3 contains 14 residues. CDR3 protein: CSVGPGQTNYGYTF. The full variable domain, rest sourced from reference TRBV29-1 and TRBJ1-2, is SAVISQKPSRDICQRGTSLTIQCQVDSQVTMMFWYRQQPGQSLTLIATANQGSEATYESGFVIDKFPISRPNLTFSTLTVSNMSPEDSSIYLCSVGPGQTNYGYTFGSGTRLTVV.

This CDR3 is CASSQDLNEQYF. V and J are TRBV3-1 and TRBJ2-7. CDR3 length: 12 amino acids. CDR1 is LGHDT, CDR2 YNNKEL, per germline (reference sequence).

CDR3 region: CSVEEVPYEQYF. V gene TRBV29-1 combines with J gene TRBJ2-7. CDR3 length: 12 amino acids. Germline V gene sequence: CDR1 SQVTM, CDR2 ANQGSEA.

CDR3 sequence: CSASGGVGNQPQHF. The V and J genes are TRBV20-1 and TRBJ1-5. The germline V gene has CDR1 DFQATT and CDR2 SNEGSKA (reference sequence). The CDR3 has 14 amino acids.

The chain carries TRBV14 and TRBJ2-1. The germline V gene encodes CDR1 SGHDN and CDR2 FVKESK. The CDR3 has 14 residues. The CDR3 loop reads CASSRGPLQDEQFF.

This chain uses TRBV12-3 or TRBV12-4 with TRBJ2-7; TCRdb's D call, TRBD1, is unchecked because there is no DNA. The CDR3 has 14 residues. The CDR3 protein is CASSSPGFYGEQYF.

This chain joins TRBV6-6 and TRBJ2-1. Looked up from germline, CDR1 is MNHNY and CDR2 is SVGAGI (reference sequence). This CDR3 has 14 residues. CDR3 amino acids: CASRRGTPGDEQFF.

CDR3 protein: CSARDRRGDYNEQFF. This sequence joins TRBV20-1 and TRBJ2-1; TCRdb proposes TRBD2, but this gene call is untestable without DNA. Germline V gives CDR1 DFQATT, CDR2 SNEGSKA (reference sequence). This CDR3 is 15 amino acids long.

This clonotype is labeled medium-sized (0.01 to 0.1%) based on frequency. The V and J genes are TRBV25-1 and TRBJ2-4; TCRdb's D call, TRBD1, is unchecked because there is no DNA. From germline, CDR1 is MGHDK and CDR2 SYGVNS. The CDR3 has 17 residues. The CDR3 reads CASSEFAAQGAKNIQYF.

The V gene is TRBV7-6, the J gene TRBJ1-1; TCRdb's D gene call, TRBD1, goes unchecked for lack of DNA. This CDR3 has 14 residues. The germline V gene encodes CDR1 SGHVS and CDR2 FNYEAQ. CDR3 region: CASSMTEPNTEAFF.

The gene calls are TRBV7-9 and TRBJ2-1. CDR1 SEHNR and CDR2 FQNEAQ come from the germline V gene (reference sequence). The CDR3 has 11 amino acids. The CDR3 is CASSLHNEQFF.

The rearrangement links TRBV29-1 to TRBJ2-3; absent DNA, TCRdb's TRBD2 call cannot be checked. The CDR3 runs 16 residues. Germline CDR1 reads SQVTM; CDR2 reads ANQGSEA. CDR3 amino acids: CSVLDPRRGDTDTQYF.

The rearrangement joins TRBV4-3 to TRBJ1-1. Per the germline V gene, CDR1 is LGHNA and CDR2 is YSLEER. The CDR3 is 15 amino acids. CDR3 amino acids: CASSQDRSTYTEAFF.

CDR3 loop: CASSLKISAREGVHEQFF. The J gene is TRBJ2-1, the V gene TRBV7-9; TCRdb gives TRBD1 as the D gene, but with no DNA this cannot be confirmed. This CDR3 is 18 amino acids long. The germline V gene has CDR1 SEHNR and CDR2 FQNEAQ (reference sequence).